The rows below give T cell receptor beta chains drawn from one sample of a study of cytomegalovirus exposure and HLA in healthy donors. Using immunoSEQ multiplex PCR, the repertoire was profiled, and TCRdb retains in-frame clones only, with some absent. The table lists around 150,000 clones, over 60% of them singletons. Sequencing input: PBMCs. The source is a man aged 40-49 years in good health and CMV-seronegative. Both conserved end residues are part of each CDR3. The D gene is left open where the match is weak. The size field is filled for only some rows; it gives once, few, many or a size class.

V gene	clone size	D gene	J gene	CDR3 DNA	CDR3 protein
TRBV5-4	-	-	TRBJ2-5	TGTGCCAGCAGCTTGTCGGCGCGGGGAGAAGAGACCCAGTACTTC	CASSLSARGEETQYF
TRBV6-1	few	-	TRBJ2-3	TGTGCCAGCAGCCGGACTAGCACAGATACGCAGTATTTT	CASSRTSTDTQYF
TRBV7-9	few	-	TRBJ1-4	TGTGCCAGCAGCCTGGAGTCGACGAATAATGAAAAACTGTTTTTT	CASSLESTNNEKLFF
TRBV30	-	-	TRBJ2-1	TGTGCCTGGAGTCCTTATTCTGGCGGGTACAATGAGCAGTTCTTC	CAWSPYSGGYNEQFF
TRBV28	-	-	TRBJ2-1	TGTGCCACTAATGGAGTTCCTAGCTCCTACAATGAGCAGTTCTTC	CATNGVPSSYNEQFF
TRBV4-1	-	TRBD1	TRBJ1-2	TGCGCCAGCAGCCAGGCGGGACAGGGTGTTGACTATGGCTACACCTTC	CASSQAGQGVDYGYTF
TRBV4-1	-	TRBD1	TRBJ2-7	TGCGCCAGCAGCCAAGCCTCGACAGGGTACGAGCAGTACTTC	CASSQASTGYEQYF
TRBV5-4	-	TRBD2	TRBJ2-7	TGTGCCAGCAGCATTGGGACTAGCGCCTCCTACGAGCAGTACTTC	CASSIGTSASYEQYF
TRBV7-9	-	TRBD2	TRBJ2-7	TGTGCCAGCAGCCCCCGAGGACTAGGAATTTACCCGCAGTACTTC	CASSPRGLGIYPQYF
TRBV4-2	-	-	TRBJ1-6	TGTGCCAGCAGCCTTACGACAGTGAATAATTCACCCCTCCACTTT	CASSLTTVNNSPLHF
TRBV6-1	-	-	TRBJ2-3	TGTGCCAGTGGGGGGACCGGGTGGGATACGCAGTATTTT	CASGGTGWDTQYF
TRBV30	-	-	TRBJ2-2	TGTGCCTGGAGCTGGAGCACCGGGGAGCTGTTTTTT	CAWSWSTGELFF
TRBV19	-	TRBD1	TRBJ2-1	TGTGCCAGTATGTCTGGGACAGGGCCTTACAATGAGCAGTTCTTC	CASMSGTGPYNEQFF
TRBV30	-	-	TRBJ2-5	TGTGCCTGGAGTGGTATCAACACAGGGTTTGGGGAGACCCAGTACTTC	CAWSGINTGFGETQYF
TRBV29-1	-	TRBD1	TRBJ1-1	TGCAGCGTTCTCGGACAGGGCGACACTGAAGCTTTCTTT	CSVLGQGDTEAFF
TRBV19	-	-	TRBJ2-3	TGTGCCAGTGGAGGCCTACTATCCGATACGCAGTATTTT	CASGGLLSDTQYF
TRBV6-5	-	-	TRBJ2-2	TGTGCCAGCAGTTACTCCTTGGGGGCGGGCACCGGGGAGCTGTTTTTT	CASSYSLGAGTGELFF
TRBV7-9	few	TRBD1	TRBJ1-4	TGTGCCGCCGCATCTACAGGGGTAAATGAAAAACTGTTTTTT	CAAASTGVNEKLFF
TRBV11-2	-	TRBD2	TRBJ2-5	TGTGCCAGCAGCTCGGGACTAGCGGGAGTTGAGACCCAGTACTTC	CASSSGLAGVETQYF
TRBV11-2	few	TRBD1	TRBJ1-5	TGTGCCAGCAGCCCGACAGGGGTTAATCAGCCCCAGCATTTT	CASSPTGVNQPQHF
TRBV11-2	-	-	TRBJ1-5	TGTGCCAGCAGCTTAGGGGGACACTTCAATCAGCCCCAGCATTTT	CASSLGGHFNQPQHF
TRBV28	once	TRBD2	TRBJ2-3	TGTGCCAGCGGGTCTAGCGGATCCACAGATACGCAGTATTTT	CASGSSGSTDTQYF
TRBV4-2	-	-	TRBJ2-5	TGTGCCAGCAGCCAAGCCTGGCAGGGGACATCGAAACAAGAGACCCAGTACTTC	CASSQAWQGTSKQETQYF
TRBV2	-	-	TRBJ2-1	TGTGCCAGCATTAGGGGTCCCGTTAATGAGCAGTTCTTC	CASIRGPVNEQFF
TRBV28	-	TRBD1	TRBJ1-6	TGTGCCAGCAGTTGGGACAGGGTCTCACCCCTCCACTTT	CASSWDRVSPLHF
TRBV5-1	-	TRBD2	TRBJ2-3	TGCGCCAGCAGCTTCGGCGGGAGGGCAGCAGATACGCAGTATTTT	CASSFGGRAADTQYF
TRBV7-9	-	TRBD2	TRBJ2-2	TGTGCCAGCAGCTTTTCCAGCGGGGGGGCCCTAGAGGACACCGGGGAGCTGTTTTTT	CASSFSSGGALEDTGELFF
TRBV2	-	-	TRBJ2-1	TGTGCCAGCAGTGAAGGGCAGGGCCCCTACAATGAGCAGTTCTTC	CASSEGQGPYNEQFF
TRBV7-6	-	-	TRBJ2-7	TGTGCCAGCAGCTTAGACAGGCTAGAGCAGTACTTC	CASSLDRLEQYF
TRBV7-9	-	-	TRBJ1-5	TGTGCCAGCAGCTTAGTAGTTAGCGGAGACAATCAGCCCCAGCATTTT	CASSLVVSGDNQPQHF
TRBV29-1	-	TRBD1	TRBJ2-3	TGCAGCGTTGAGTATACCGGGACAGCCTCCACAGATACGCAGTATTTT	CSVEYTGTASTDTQYF